The rows below give T cell receptor beta chains drawn from one sample of a study of blood T cell repertoires in COVID-19. Sequencing used immunoSEQ multiplex PCR; TCRdb keeps in-frame clones, though not all of them. The data contain approximately 300,000 clones, about 93% of them singletons. Sequencing was done on a sample of peripheral blood. These receptor sequences come from a woman in her 30s with COVID-19, enrolled during active disease. Each CDR3 is given with its conserved first and last residue. A D gene is named only where the DNA matches it firmly.

>TRBJ2-4|15|TRBV5-1|TRBD1
CASSQTPGQGPIQYF
TGCGCCAGCAGCCAAACGCCGGGACAGGGTCCCATTCAGTACTTC
>TRBJ1-6|19|TRBV28|TRBD1
CASSSSPLGGASYNSPLHF
TGTGCCAGCAGTTCATCCCCCCTAGGGGGCGCGTCCTATAATTCACCCCTCCACTTT
>TRBJ2-3|15|TRBV2|NA
CASTGASFFTDTQYF
TGTGCCAGCACGGGAGCCTCTTTTTTCACAGATACGCAGTATTTT
>TRBJ2-1|14|TRBV30|NA
CAWSVPASRYEQFF
TGTGCCTGGAGTGTACCCGCTAGTCGCTATGAGCAGTTCTTC
>TRBJ2-6|12|TRBV28|NA
CAVQGRPNVLTF
TGTGCGGTACAGGGTAGGCCCAACGTCCTGACTTTC
>TRBJ2-6|15|TRBV4-3|NA
CASSPSAGGANVLTF
TGCGCCAGCAGCCCGAGCGCTGGGGGGGCCAACGTCCTGACTTTC
>TRBJ1-1|14|TRBV6-1|NA
CASSEAGQSTEAFF
TGTGCCAGCAGTGAAGCTGGACAGTCCACTGAAGCTTTCTTT
>TRBJ1-4|14|TRBV5-1|TRBD1
CASSRDRLNEKLFF
TGCGCCAGCAGCCGGGACAGGCTTAATGAAAAACTGTTTTTT
>TRBJ1-4|16|TRBV4-1|NA
CAPRRPGQEANEKLFF
TGCGCCCCCCGCCGACCGGGACAAGAGGCTAATGAAAAACTGTTTTTT
>TRBJ1-1|16|TRBV2|TRBD1
CASIGDRGRVGPEAFF
TGTGCCAGCATTGGGGACAGGGGGCGCGTCGGCCCTGAAGCTTTCTTT
>TRBJ2-1|17|TRBV11-3|NA
CASSSPNGGPSYNEQFF
TGTGCCAGCAGCTCCCCTAATGGCGGGCCATCCTACAATGAGCAGTTCTTC
>TRBJ2-1|15|TRBV6-2/TRBV6-3|NA
CASSRSGTSYNEQFF
TGTGCCAGCAGTCGTAGCGGAACCTCCTACAATGAGCAGTTCTTC
>TRBJ2-3|12|TRBV4-2|NA
CASSQDGDTQYF
TGTGCCAGCAGCCAAGACGGGGATACGCAGTATTTT
>TRBJ2-1|13|TRBV27|NA
CASSLSLYNEQFF
TGTGCCAGCAGCTTGTCGCTATACAATGAGCAGTTCTTC
>TRBJ2-7|14|TRBV7-6|NA
CASSATGGGDEQYF
TGTGCCAGCAGCGCGACAGGAGGAGGCGACGAGCAGTACTTC
>TRBJ2-1|18|TRBV25-1|TRBD2
CASSDPKTSGVGWDEQFF
TGTGCCAGCAGTGATCCAAAGACTAGCGGGGTCGGGTGGGATGAGCAGTTCTTC
>TRBJ2-7|16|TRBV27|NA
CASRVPGQLLSYEQYF
TGTGCCAGCAGGGTCCCAGGACAGTTGCTCTCCTACGAGCAGTACTTC